Listed below are T cell receptor beta chains from one sample, sequenced in a study of control samples from healthy donors and cancer patients. Some clones are missing from TCRdb's copy, which holds only in-frame ones; the method was immunoSEQ multiplex PCR. This table has fewer than 200,000 clones, 90% appearing once. The sequenced sample was blood. These receptors all come from a woman in her forties or fifties in good health. The CDR3 runs from the conserved cysteine through the conserved F or W. D genes are given only for firm matches. Clone size is stated in some rows and not others, as once, few, many or a class when expanded.

clone_size: .; j_call: TRBJ1-5; d_call: .; v_call: TRBV25-1; cdr3_nt: TGTGCCAGCAGTGAACCGGGGGTAGGGAGTCAGCCCCAGCATTTT; cdr3_aa: CASSEPGVGSQPQHF
clone_size: few; j_call: TRBJ2-2; d_call: .; v_call: TRBV14; cdr3_nt: TGTGCCAGCAGCCAAGGCAGATACACCGGGGAGCTGTTTTTT; cdr3_aa: CASSQGRYTGELFF
clone_size: .; j_call: TRBJ2-1; d_call: .; v_call: TRBV10-3; cdr3_nt: TGTGCCATCAGTGAGACCACGGGACTTTCCTACAATGAGCAGTTCTTC; cdr3_aa: CAISETTGLSYNEQFF
clone_size: .; j_call: TRBJ2-1; d_call: .; v_call: TRBV19; cdr3_nt: TGTGCCAGTACGGGGACGGGGAGTAGCAATGAGCAGTTCTTC; cdr3_aa: CASTGTGSSNEQFF
clone_size: .; j_call: TRBJ1-2; d_call: TRBD1; v_call: TRBV7-2; cdr3_nt: TGTGCCAGCAGACTGGGACAGTTAGGCTACACCTTC; cdr3_aa: CASRLGQLGYTF
clone_size: few; j_call: TRBJ2-7; d_call: .; v_call: TRBV28; cdr3_nt: TGTGCCAGCAGTTTAAACGGCCCTCGGCAGTACTTC; cdr3_aa: CASSLNGPRQYF
clone_size: once; j_call: TRBJ2-7; d_call: .; v_call: TRBV11-2; cdr3_nt: TGTGCCAGCAGCTTCGAGGGACACCCTCGGGCCGAGCAGTACTTC; cdr3_aa: CASSFEGHPRAEQYF
clone_size: .; j_call: TRBJ1-1; d_call: .; v_call: TRBV2; cdr3_nt: TGTGCCAGCATCCGGGAAATAAACACTGAAGCTTTCTTT; cdr3_aa: CASIREINTEAFF
clone_size: .; j_call: TRBJ1-2; d_call: TRBD1; v_call: TRBV6-5; cdr3_nt: TGTGCCAGCAGTTATAAGGGACAGGGTGGGGGCTACACCTTC; cdr3_aa: CASSYKGQGGGYTF
clone_size: .; j_call: TRBJ2-1; d_call: TRBD2; v_call: TRBV19; cdr3_nt: TGTGCCAGTAGTCCGGCGGGGCTAGCGGGAAGTGAGCAGTTCTTC; cdr3_aa: CASSPAGLAGSEQFF
clone_size: .; j_call: TRBJ1-2; d_call: TRBD1; v_call: TRBV28; cdr3_nt: TGTGCCAGCAGTTTAAGACAGGGCTATGGCTACACCTTC; cdr3_aa: CASSLRQGYGYTF
clone_size: once; j_call: TRBJ1-2; d_call: .; v_call: TRBV30; cdr3_nt: TGTGCCTGGAGTGTACCCTACCCCCTCACGGTAAACTATGGCTACACCTTC; cdr3_aa: CAWSVPYPLTVNYGYTF
clone_size: .; j_call: TRBJ1-1; d_call: TRBD1; v_call: TRBV6-5; cdr3_nt: TGTGCCAGCAGTACCCCGACAATGGGACAGGAAGCTTTCTTT; cdr3_aa: CASSTPTMGQEAFF
clone_size: .; j_call: TRBJ1-2; d_call: .; v_call: TRBV7-9; cdr3_nt: TGTGCCAGCAGCGCGGACAGCTTCTATGGCTACACCTTC; cdr3_aa: CASSADSFYGYTF
clone_size: .; j_call: TRBJ1-4; d_call: .; v_call: TRBV18; cdr3_nt: TGTGCCAGCTCACCACAGTTCGGGGAAGGGAATGAAAAACTGTTTTTT; cdr3_aa: CASSPQFGEGNEKLFF
clone_size: .; j_call: TRBJ2-3; d_call: TRBD2; v_call: TRBV7-2; cdr3_nt: TGTGCCAGCAGCTTAGGAGCGGGGGAAACTCCGCCGTATTTT; cdr3_aa: CASSLGAGETPPYF